These 6 T cell receptor beta chains originate from one sample sequenced in a study of T cells in Graves' hyperthyroidism and ophthalmopathy. The investigators amplified TCR beta CDR3 regions from RNA transcripts. The HTBI primer set drove a first-round RT-PCR of the TCR CDR3. TCRdb re-called the multiplex PCR reads through MiXCR, storing one row per CDR3 protein. The sample has hundreds of thousands of distinct CDR3 sequences, 35% to 45% seen once. Material for sequencing was blood. These receptors all stem from a man aged 18 to 29 with Graves' hyperthyroidism.

Comments on this clonotype: This could be a read error, since a much larger clone is one nucleotide away. The chain recombines TRBV10-3 with TRBJ2-7, with a weak D call TRBD1 (6 bases). Germline assignment: CDR1 ENHRY and CDR2 SYGVKD. This CDR3 has 14 amino acids. The DNA of the CDR3 is TGTGCCACCAGTGAGGGACAAACTTCCTACGAGCAGTACTTC. Translated: CATSEGQTSYEQYF.

The chain has TRBV2 and TRBJ2-3, with D unclear. V dropped 6 bases and J dropped 3 bases, with 16 bases sitting between them. CDR3 size: 15 residues. CDR1 and CDR2 from the germline V gene are SNHLY and FYNNEI. Written as DNA, the CDR3 is TGTGCCAGCAGCTCCGAGACTGGAAGGACAGATACGCAGTATTTT. Translated, it gives CASSSETGRTDTQYF.

The gene calls are TRBV12-3 or TRBV12-4 and TRBJ1-2, with D perhaps matching TRBD1 (5 bases). The CDR3 has 15 residues. Between the trimmed V and J ends, which lost 0 bases and 2 bases, there was a span of 10 bases. This CDR3 is CASSLAGAVNYGYTF. In nucleotides, the CDR3 is TGTGCCAGCAGTTTAGCAGGGGCTGTAAACTATGGCTACACCTTC.

Ten or more counts support this clonotype. This chain connects TRBV5-1 to TRBJ1-2; the match to TRBD1 covers 12 bases. CDR3 length equals 15 residues. CDR1 is SGHRS, CDR2 YFSETQ, per germline. With 4 bases clipped from V and 6 bases from J, the junction kept 7 bases outside the gene matches. This CDR3 is CASSELRDRGHGYTF. CDR3 coding DNA: TGCGCCAGCAGCGAGCTCAGGGACAGGGGGCATGGCTACACCTTC.

At least ten counts were recorded for this clonotype. V and J are TRBV10-3 and TRBJ2-2; tentative D call: TRBD1 (6 bases). The CDR3 sequence is 13 residues long. Germline-derived CDR1 and CDR2 are ENHRY and SYGVKD. V shed 7 bases and J shed 7 bases, with 13 bases lying between them. In DNA form, the CDR3 reads TGTGCCATCACCGGGACACAGGGCGGGGAGCTGTTTTTT. It specifies CAITGTQGGELFF.

This clonotype was detected only a few times. The junction differs from germline at one of its ends, possibly a read error. The chain has TRBV24-1 and TRBJ2-5; a weak D match, TRBD2 (7 bases). CDR1 KGHDR and CDR2 SFDVKD come from the germline V gene. There are 12 residues in the CDR3. The CDR3, as DNA: TGTGCCACCAGTGATTTGAGGGGGGGCGTCGACTTC. Its protein product is CATSDLRGGVDF.